Listed here are 25 T cell receptor beta chains from one sample, sequenced in a study of regulatory T cells in long-lasting Graves disease. Libraries of TCR beta came from iRepertoire HTBI primers plus Arm-PCR of CDR3 regions. A single record per CDR3 protein comes from TCRdb applying MiXCR to the multiplex PCR reads. The sample includes 350,000 to 450,000 distinct CDR3 sequences, about 21% of them seen just once. Time point of the sample: persistent/refractory GD, antithyroid drugs over 5 years with positive TRAb. The authors made the TCR library using RNA they extracted from PBMCs. Sequenced material: peripheral blood mononuclear cells (PBMCs), taken when the disease was refractory, from a patient treated with antithyroid drugs. The receptors shown here come from a female donor with Graves disease.

The CDR3 sequence is CASSLVGHTEAFF. The CDR3 DNA reads as TGTGCCAGCAGCTTAGTAGGGCACACTGAAGCTTTCTTT. The genes are TRBV7-9 and TRBJ1-1; D is ambiguous. With 1 base removed from V and 3 bases from J, the gap between germline ends came to 6 bases. Germline V lookup: CDR1 SEHNR, CDR2 FQNEAQ (reference sequence). This CDR3 is 13 amino acids long.

The J gene is TRBJ2-3, the V gene TRBV2; 7 bases fit TRBD1. The trim removed 6 bases at V and 4 bases at J, leaving 7 bases unmatched. Germline CDR1 reads SNHLY; CDR2 reads FYNNEI. CDR3 length: 14 amino acids. The CDR3 DNA follows: TGTGCCAGCAGCCCGGGACAGAAGGCAGATACGCAGTATTTT. Its translation is CASSPGQKADTQYF.

This clonotype was recorded at least ten times. The rearrangement joins TRBV11-1 to TRBJ2-7, with 9 bases aligning to TRBD1. This CDR3 contains 16 residues. The junction had 9 bases not matched to a gene; V was cut back by 4 bases and J by 2 bases. Germline values: CDR1 SGHAT, CDR2 FQDESV (reference sequence). CDR3 loop: CASSSFPGQGAYEQYF. The CDR3 DNA follows: TGTGCCAGCAGCTCCTTCCCGGGACAGGGTGCCTACGAGCAGTACTTC.

V is TRBV7-8 and J is TRBJ2-2; TRBD1 is a possible D gene (6 bases). V was trimmed by 1 base and J by 3 bases, leaving 9 bases between them. This CDR3 is 15 amino acids long. CDR1 and CDR2 (germline): SGHVS, FQNEAQ. The CDR3 protein is CASSLGPGDTGELFF. CDR3 nucleotide sequence: TGTGCCAGCAGCTTAGGACCAGGGGACACCGGGGAGCTGTTTTTT.

This clonotype was seen repeatedly, ten times or more. The chain has TRBV28 and TRBJ1-1; D might be TRBD1 (6 bases). The CDR3 covers 12 residues. V lost 7 bases to trimming and J lost 7 bases, with 13 bases between them. Germline loops: CDR1 MDHEN, CDR2 SYDVKM. In DNA form, the CDR3 reads TGTGCCAGCAATAGGACAGTGGATGAAGCTTTCTTT. Translated, it gives CASNRTVDEAFF. Together with reference TRBV28 and TRBJ1-1, the CDR3 gives the full variable domain: DVKVTQSSRYLVKRTGEKVFLECVQDMDHENMFWYRQDPGLGLRLIYFSYDVKMKEKGDIPEGYSVSREKKERFSLILESASTNQTSMYLCASNRTVDEAFFGQGTRLTVV.

This clonotype has a count of ten or more. The chain couples TRBV7-2 to TRBJ2-2, with D uncertain. Deletions cut 2 bases from V and 6 bases from J, with 10 bases between. This CDR3 contains 14 residues. Germline V gene sequence: CDR1 SGHTA, CDR2 FQGNSA. The CDR3 sequence: CASSLILGSGELFF. Here the CDR3 DNA reads TGTGCCAGCAGCTTAATTCTGGGGTCCGGGGAGCTGTTTTTT.

V is TRBV7-6 and J is TRBJ2-5, with D unresolved. Trimming removed 3 bases at V and 4 bases at J, with 15 bases between. Looked up from germline, CDR1 is SGHVS and CDR2 is FNYEAQ. The CDR3 extends over 15 amino acids. CDR3 sequence (DNA): TGTGCCAGCAGCTTCGAAGGGTCGTACGGAGAGACCCAGTACTTC. Translating it yields CASSFEGSYGETQYF.

V and J are TRBV20-1 and TRBJ2-1, with 8 nucleotides matching TRBD1. The CDR3 is 13 residues long. V was clipped by 7 bases and J by 7 bases; unmatched bases: 9. Germline V gene data show CDR1 as DFQATT and CDR2 as SNEGSKA (reference sequence). CDR3 sequence: CSVPGQGQNEQFF. DNA of the CDR3: TGCAGTGTCCCTGGACAGGGTCAAAATGAGCAGTTCTTC.

The chain links TRBV29-1 to TRBJ2-3; unclear D gene. V gave up 3 bases and J gave up 2 bases, with 6 bases separating them. Looked up from germline, CDR1 is SQVTM and CDR2 is ANQGSEA. This CDR3 has 12 residues. DNA of the CDR3: TGCAGCGTTGACGAATCCACAGATACGCAGTATTTT. Its protein product is CSVDESTDTQYF.

For the CDR3, the DNA is TGTGCCAGCAGCTTTCATGTTGGGGTAGGGGAGCTGTTTTTT. Amino acid sequence: CASSFHVGVGELFF. The chain joins TRBV7-3 to TRBJ2-2, with unresolved D. Trimming took 3 bases from V and 8 from J, leaving 13 bases between them. The germline V gene has CDR1 SGHTA and CDR2 FQGTGA. The CDR3 has 14 residues.

This clonotype was counted at least ten times. This chain uses TRBV19 with TRBJ2-2, with a weak D call TRBD2 (5 bases). Germline CDR1 reads LNHDA; CDR2 reads SQIVND (reference sequence). The CDR3 covers 15 residues. V shed 7 bases and J shed 8 bases, with 20 bases lying between them. The CDR3 loop is CASTRHEADLGELFF. The CDR3 DNA is TGTGCCAGTACCAGACACGAAGCGGACCTAGGGGAGCTGTTTTTT.

The V and J genes are TRBV20-1 and TRBJ1-1; the D is unclear. Germline V gene sequence: CDR1 DFQATT, CDR2 SNEGSKA (reference sequence). The CDR3 totals 14 residues. The ends were cut back, 3 bases at V and 0 bases at J, with 11 bases in the middle. The CDR3 region is CSASPFGLNTEAFF. The CDR3 nucleotides read TGCAGTGCTAGTCCGTTCGGACTGAACACTGAAGCTTTCTTT.

This clonotype appeared many times. This sequence joins TRBV20-1 and TRBJ2-5; 12 bases align to TRBD2. The germline V gene encodes CDR1 DFQATT and CDR2 SNEGSKA (reference sequence). V lost 2 bases and J lost 5; bases outside the gene matches: 6. This CDR3 is built from 15 residues. The CDR3 region has the DNA TGCAGTGCTAGAAGACTAGCGGGAGTCGTGGAGACCCAGTACTTC. Encoded protein: CSARRLAGVVETQYF.

In this sample, this clonotype turned up many times. The chain has TRBV28 and TRBJ2-2; unclear D gene. V was pared by 5 bases and J by 3 bases, with 7 bases between. CDR1 and CDR2 (germline): MDHEN, SYDVKM. The CDR3 length is 13 residues. The CDR3 DNA sequence: TGTGCCAGCAGTCCAACATACACCGGGGAGCTGTTTTTT. Translated, it gives CASSPTYTGELFF. The full variable domain, rest sourced from reference TRBV28 and TRBJ2-2, is DVKVTQSSRYLVKRTGEKVFLECVQDMDHENMFWYRQDPGLGLRLIYFSYDVKMKEKGDIPEGYSVSREKKERFSLILESASTNQTSMYLCASSPTYTGELFFGEGSRLTVL.

In regard to this clonotype: Since a much larger clone is just one base distant, this may be a read error. The chain has TRBV6-1 and TRBJ2-7; 7 positions match TRBD1. Per the germline V gene, CDR1 is MNHNS and CDR2 is SASEGT. With V trimmed by 1 base and J by 7 bases, 10 bases remained unmatched. This CDR3 comprises 15 residues. The DNA of the CDR3 is TGTGCCAGCAGTGAAGGAGGGACAGCCTACAATGAGCAGTACTTC. This sequence encodes CASSEGGTAYNEQYF.

On this clonotype: A much larger clone lies one base from this, so it may be a read error. The genes are TRBV25-1 and TRBJ2-7; tentatively, D is TRBD2 (5 bases). The CDR3 has 13 residues. CDR1 MGHDK and CDR2 SYGVNS come from the germline V gene. CDR3 sequence reads: CASSDGVSYERYF. CDR3 sequence (DNA): TGTGCCAGCAGTGACGGGGTTTCCTACGAGCGGTACTTC.

This clonotype was seen only a few times. J is TRBJ1-5 and V is TRBV2; 7 bases are shared with TRBD1. This CDR3 has 16 amino acids. The junction had 12 bases not matched to a gene; V was cut back by 6 bases and J by 4 bases. Germline assignment: CDR1 SNHLY and CDR2 FYNNEI. In DNA form, the CDR3 reads TGTGCCAGCAGGGGCGCGGGGACAGTCTCAAATCAGCCCCAGCATTTT. This translates into CASRGAGTVSNQPQHF.

This clonotype occurred many times. This chain connects TRBV2 to TRBJ2-2; unclear D gene. Germline-derived CDR1 and CDR2 are SNHLY and FYNNEI. CDR3 length: 16 residues. Trimming left V 1 base short and J 2 bases short, with 11 bases between. The DNA of the CDR3 is TGTGCCAGCAGTGAAGGGGGTCTGCTAAACACCGGGGAGCTGTTTTTT. This translates into CASSEGGLLNTGELFF.

The rearrangement joins TRBV13 to TRBJ2-5, with D possibly being TRBD1 or TRBD2 (5 bases each). V was cut by 5 bases and J by 1 base, with 14 bases left in between. This CDR3 is 15 amino acids long. In germline, CDR1 is PRHDT, CDR2 FYEKMQ (reference sequence). For the CDR3, the DNA is TGTGCCAGCAGCAGACGCCCGGGACCCCAAGAGACCCAGTACTTC. The encoded protein is CASSRRPGPQETQYF.

This clonotype has a count of ten or more. V and J are TRBV7-9 and TRBJ1-2; the match to TRBD1 covers 9 bases. In germline, CDR1 is SEHNR, CDR2 FQNEAQ (reference sequence). The CDR3 contains 14 residues. V was clipped by 5 bases and J by 6 bases; unmatched bases: 7. The CDR3 DNA reads as TGTGCCAGCAGCCGCGCCGGGACAGGGAATGGCTACACCTTC. Amino acids: CASSRAGTGNGYTF.

This clonotype was recorded a few times. The chain uses TRBV7-9 and TRBJ2-5; 8 bases are a match to TRBD1. Germline CDR1 reads SEHNR; CDR2 reads FQNEAQ (reference sequence). The J segment lost 0 bases and the V segment lost 4 bases, leaving 7 bases of the junction unmatched. The CDR3 loop spans 16 amino acids. The CDR3 nucleotides read TGTGCCAGCAGCTCGACATGGGGACAGGACCAAGAGACCCAGTACTTC. Its protein is CASSSTWGQDQETQYF.

This clonotype was seen a few times. This rearrangement joins TRBV19 to TRBJ1-5, with a possible D match to TRBD1 (5 bases). This CDR3 comprises 15 residues. Trimming cost V 3 bases and J 4 bases, with 13 bases left between them. In germline, CDR1 is LNHDA, CDR2 SQIVND (reference sequence). For the CDR3, the DNA is TGTGCCAGTAGTATCGGCAGGGAGGGGAATCAGCCCCAGCATTTT. Its protein is CASSIGREGNQPQHF.

This clonotype occurred many times. The chain uses TRBV28 and TRBJ2-7; no definite D call. Between the trimmed V and J ends, which lost 3 bases and 3 bases, there was a span of 6 bases. Germline V gives CDR1 MDHEN, CDR2 SYDVKM. The CDR3 contains 12 residues. CDR3 protein: CASSFNNYEQYF. The CDR3, as DNA: TGTGCCAGCAGTTTCAACAACTACGAGCAGTACTTC.

Worth noting for this clonotype: A much larger clonotype is one base distant, so this may be a read error. The gene calls are TRBV7-8 and TRBJ2-7, with D uncertain. Trimming left V 11 bases short and J 5 bases short, with 16 bases between. This CDR3 is 12 amino acids long. The germline V gene encodes CDR1 SGHVS and CDR2 FQNEAQ. The CDR3 loop reads CARNQWPNEQYF. In DNA form, the CDR3 reads TGTGCCCGCAACCAGTGGCCAAACGAGCAGTACTTC.

This clonotype was recorded a few times. V and J are TRBV5-4 and TRBJ1-1, with 12 nucleotides matching TRBD1. With 4 bases clipped from V and 7 bases from J, the junction kept 5 bases outside the gene matches. The CDR3 is 14 residues long. From germline, CDR1 is SGHNT and CDR2 YYREEE (reference sequence). The chain's CDR3 is CASSPGTGGFEAFF. In nucleotides, the CDR3 is TGTGCCAGCAGCCCCGGGACAGGGGGCTTTGAAGCTTTCTTT.